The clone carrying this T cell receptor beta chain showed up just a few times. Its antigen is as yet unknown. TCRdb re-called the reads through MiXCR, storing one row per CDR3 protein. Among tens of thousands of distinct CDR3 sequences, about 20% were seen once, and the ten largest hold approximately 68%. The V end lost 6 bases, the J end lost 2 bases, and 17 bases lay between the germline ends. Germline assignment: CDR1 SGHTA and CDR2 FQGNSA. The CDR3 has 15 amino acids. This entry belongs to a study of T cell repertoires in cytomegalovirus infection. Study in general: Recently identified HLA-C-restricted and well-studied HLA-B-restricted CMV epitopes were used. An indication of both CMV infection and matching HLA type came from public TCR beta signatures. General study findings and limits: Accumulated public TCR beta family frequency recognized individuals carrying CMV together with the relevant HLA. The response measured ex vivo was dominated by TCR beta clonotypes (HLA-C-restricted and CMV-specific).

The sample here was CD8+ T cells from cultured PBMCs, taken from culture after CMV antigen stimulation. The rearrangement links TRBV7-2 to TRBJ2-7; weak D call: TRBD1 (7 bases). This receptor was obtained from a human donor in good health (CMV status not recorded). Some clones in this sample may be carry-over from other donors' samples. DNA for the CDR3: TGTGCCAGCAGAGATAGGAGGGGGCAGACCTACGAGCAGTACTTC. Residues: CASRDRRGQTYEQYF.